The 31 T cell receptor beta chains below all came from one sample that was sequenced in a study of early T cells in non-severe SARS-CoV-2 infection. Each CDR3 protein gets one entry after TCRdb re-called the 5' RACE reads with MiXCR. The sample shows tens of thousands of distinct CDR3 sequences, approximately 10% of them seen only once. Material for sequencing was whole blood. The receptors here all came from an adult who was a healthcare worker with PCR-confirmed SARS-CoV-2 infection or an uninfected control (not recorded which).

This clonotype was counted ten times or more. The chain is built from TRBV7-9 and TRBJ1-2, with TRBD1 as a possible D gene (5 bases). Trimming shortened V by 0 bases and J by 8 bases, and 10 bases separated the two germline ends. CDR1 is SEHNR, CDR2 FQNEAQ, per germline (reference sequence). This CDR3 contains 13 residues. The CDR3 reads CASSLAGAQGYTF. The CDR3 bases are TGTGCCAGCAGCTTAGCAGGGGCGCAAGGCTACACCTTC.

This clonotype was detected only a few times. Here the CDR3 reads CASSGEAKNIQYF. CDR3 nucleotide sequence: TGTGCCAGCAGTGGGGAAGCCAAAAACATTCAGTACTTC. The chain combines TRBV2 with TRBJ2-4; D unresolved. Looked up from germline, CDR1 is SNHLY and CDR2 is FYNNEI. The CDR3 is made up of 13 amino acids. Trimming left V 4 bases short and J 0 bases short, with 4 bases between. The full variable domain, completed using reference TRBV2 and TRBJ2-4, is EPEVTQTPSHQVTQMGQEVILRCVPISNHLYFYWYRQILGQKVEFLVSFYNNEISEKSEIFDDQFSVERPDGSNFTLKIRSTKLEDSAMYFCASSGEAKNIQYFGAGTRLSVL.

This clonotype was counted ten times or more. This chain links TRBV30 with TRBJ1-2; TRBD1 aligns across 12 bases. The CDR3 spans 16 residues. With 3 bases clipped from V and 8 bases from J, the junction kept 13 bases outside the gene matches. Germline CDR1 GTSNPN, CDR2 SVGIG (reference sequence). The CDR3 spells CAWRLRGGQGASGYTF. CDR3 sequence (DNA): TGTGCCTGGAGGTTGCGTGGGGGACAGGGGGCTAGCGGCTACACCTTC.

This sequence joins TRBV7-6 and TRBJ1-6; D perhaps matches TRBD1 (6 bases). Germline V CDR1 and CDR2: SGHVS, FNYEAQ. V dropped 6 bases and J dropped 13 bases, with 16 bases sitting between them. The CDR3 length is 13 residues. CDR3 protein: CASSNGQPSPLHF. The CDR3, as DNA: TGTGCCAGCAGTAATGGACAGCCAAGCCCCCTCCACTTT.

V is TRBV2 and J is TRBJ2-3, with unresolved D. V was clipped by 4 bases and J by 4 bases, with 6 bases between them. The CDR3 runs 12 residues. The germline gives CDR1 SNHLY, CDR2 FYNNEI. The CDR3 DNA reads TGTGCCAGCAGTGGAGAGGCAGATACGCAGTATTTT. Encoded protein: CASSGEADTQYF.

The chain links TRBV6-6 to TRBJ2-5; no firm D call. In germline, CDR1 is MNHNY, CDR2 SVGAGI (reference sequence). Trimming left V 5 bases short and J 4 bases short, with 8 bases between. There are 12 residues in the CDR3. CDR3 bases: TGTGCCAGCAGTAGACTCCGAGAGACCCAGTACTTC. This codes for CASSRLRETQYF.

The V call is TRBV5-1, the J call TRBJ1-4; no definite D call. This CDR3 is 15 amino acids long. Trimming left V 0 bases short and J 7 bases short, with 13 bases between. Per germline, CDR1 SGHRS and CDR2 YFSETQ. In nucleotides, the CDR3 is TGCGCCAGCAGCTTGGAAGGCAGCTCCGTTGAAAAACTGTTTTTT. As protein: CASSLEGSSVEKLFF.

This chain uses TRBV10-3 with TRBJ2-1, with TRBD1 matching over 7 bases. CDR3 size: 13 residues. With 6 bases clipped from V and 5 bases from J, the junction kept 4 bases outside the gene matches. Germline CDR1 ENHRY, CDR2 SYGVKD. Here the CDR3 DNA reads TGTGCCATCAGAGGGACAGACGACAATGAGCAGTTCTTC. It yields the protein CAIRGTDDNEQFF.

This clonotype was found a few times. The rearrangement uses TRBV7-9 and TRBJ1-3; perhaps TRBD1 as D (6 bases). Germline-derived CDR1 and CDR2 are SEHNR and FQNEAQ (reference sequence). With 4 bases removed from V and 0 bases from J, the gap between germline ends came to 13 bases. The CDR3 length is 16 residues. CDR3 nucleotides: TGTGCCAGCAGCTCATCCGACAGGAGCTCTGGAAACACCATATATTTT. It translates to CASSSSDRSSGNTIYF.

This clonotype has at least ten counts. The rearrangement joins TRBV24-1 to TRBJ2-3; D remains unclear. The CDR3 length is 12 residues. The V end was cut by 4 bases, the J end by 8 bases, with 9 bases between. Germline values: CDR1 KGHDR, CDR2 SFDVKD. This chain's CDR3 is CATSEREGTQYF. The CDR3 DNA follows: TGTGCCACCAGTGAGCGTGAAGGTACGCAGTATTTT.

This clonotype has more than one count but fewer than ten. The CDR3 reads CATSAETFSGNTIYF. DNA of the CDR3: TGTGCCACCAGCGCAGAGACCTTCTCTGGAAACACCATATATTTT. The chain couples TRBV15 to TRBJ1-3; D not certain. V was pared by 5 bases and J by 0 bases, with 11 bases between. This CDR3 is built from 15 residues. CDR1 is LNHNV and CDR2 is YYDKDF in the germline V gene (reference sequence).

The sample holds many counts of this clonotype. The chain has TRBV3-1 and TRBJ2-1; D call uncertain. Germline CDR1 reads LGHDT; CDR2 reads YNNKEL (reference sequence). The CDR3 is 16 amino acids. The V and J ends lost 0 bases and 0 bases respectively, with 9 bases between them. The CDR3 sequence: CASSQDPDLSYNEQFF. CDR3 DNA: TGTGCCAGCAGCCAAGATCCAGATCTCTCCTACAATGAGCAGTTCTTC.

This clonotype was seen at least ten times. The rearrangement links TRBV12-3 or TRBV12-4 to TRBJ1-1; the D gene is possibly TRBD1 (6 bases). The CDR3 is made up of 12 amino acids. V was clipped by 5 bases and J by 5 bases, with 9 bases between them. The CDR3 spells CASSQGRTEAFF. The CDR3 DNA follows: TGTGCCAGCAGTCAGGGGAGGACTGAAGCTTTCTTT.

This clonotype showed up just a few times. This rearrangement joins TRBV20-1 to TRBJ2-2; D gene uncertain. Trimming removed 3 bases from V and 5 bases from J, with 19 bases in between. The CDR3 is 16 amino acids. The germline V gene has CDR1 DFQATT and CDR2 SNEGSKA (reference sequence). The DNA of the CDR3 is TGCAGTGCTAGCTCCCGCCTGGGAACAGCAACCGGGGAGCTGTTTTTT. Protein: CSASSRLGTATGELFF.

There are a few counts of this clonotype. The chain uses TRBV3-1 and TRBJ2-5; D could derive from TRBD1 or TRBD2 (5 bases each). V was cut by 4 bases and J by 2 bases, with 11 bases left in between. Per the germline V gene, CDR1 is LGHDT and CDR2 is YNNKEL (reference sequence). This CDR3 contains 14 residues. CDR3 sequence (DNA): TGTGCCAGCAGCCCCCCCGGGGCACAAGAGACCCAGTACTTC. Residues: CASSPPGAQETQYF.

This clonotype has a handful of counts. The chain links TRBV12-3 or TRBV12-4 to TRBJ1-2, with no clear D. The CDR3 is 13 amino acids. Trimming removed 3 bases at V and 4 bases at J, with 9 bases between. The CDR3 loop reads CASSFPGGYGYTF. The CDR3 DNA follows: TGTGCCAGCAGTTTTCCCGGTGGCTATGGCTACACCTTC.

This clonotype was detected many times. CDR3 in amino acids: CASSQQGGNQPQHF. The CDR3 bases are TGTGCCAGCAGCCAACAGGGTGGCAATCAGCCCCAGCATTTT. This sequence joins TRBV5-6 and TRBJ1-5, with D possibly matching TRBD1 (6 bases). The V end was cut by 4 bases, the J end by 2 bases, with 10 bases between. The CDR3 covers 14 residues. CDR1 is SGHDT and CDR2 is YYEEEE in the germline V gene.

The chain couples TRBV10-2 to TRBJ1-2; 8 bases align to TRBD1. Germline assignment: CDR1 WSHSY and CDR2 SAAADI. With 2 bases clipped from V and 7 bases from J, the junction kept 9 bases outside the gene matches. The CDR3 is 15 residues long. The CDR3 DNA is TGCGCCAGCAGTGAGCCGGGACAGGAGTTCTCTGGCTACACCTTC. This encodes CASSEPGQEFSGYTF.

This clonotype was detected many times. The J gene is TRBJ1-2, the V gene TRBV2; D gene ambiguous. This CDR3 contains 13 residues. CDR1 and CDR2 from the germline V gene are SNHLY and FYNNEI. V lost 8 bases to trimming and J lost 3 bases, with 13 bases between them. The CDR3 DNA reads as TGTGCCAGCCGAAGTGAAAGGGACTATGGCTACACCTTC. It encodes CASRSERDYGYTF.

This clonotype has at least ten counts. The chain recombines TRBV4-2 with TRBJ1-1; weak D call: TRBD1 (6 bases). Germline CDR1 reads LGHNA; CDR2 reads YNFKEQ. This CDR3 is 15 amino acids long. The germline V and J ends were trimmed by 4 bases and 0 bases, with 12 bases remaining between them. CDR3 loop: CASSPRQAMNTEAFF. Here the CDR3 DNA reads TGTGCCAGCAGCCCACGACAGGCCATGAACACTGAAGCTTTCTTT.

This sequence joins TRBV7-9 and TRBJ2-7; D unresolved. Germline V gene lookup returns CDR1 SEHNR and CDR2 FQNEAQ (reference sequence). The CDR3 is made up of 14 amino acids. V was clipped by 2 bases and J by 3 bases, with 11 bases between them. The CDR3 region has the DNA TGTGCCAGCAGCTTACGAGGAGAGGTCTACGAGCAGTACTTC. It translates to CASSLRGEVYEQYF.

This clonotype was detected ten times or more. The chain joins TRBV12-3 or TRBV12-4 to TRBJ1-1; 7 nucleotides agree with TRBD1. The CDR3 consists of 13 residues. Trimming at V came to 7 bases and at J to 5 bases, leaving 7 bases not matched to a gene. CDR3 sequence reads: CASTDREGTEAFF. DNA for the CDR3: TGTGCCAGCACTGACAGGGAGGGGACTGAAGCTTTCTTT.

The sample holds a few counts of this clonotype. The rearrangement uses TRBV27 and TRBJ2-5; D perhaps matches TRBD1 (5 bases). The CDR3 is 13 amino acids. CDR1 and CDR2 from the germline V gene are MNHEY and SMNVEV (reference sequence). The V gene lost 8 bases and the J gene lost 4 bases, with 14 bases spanning the gap. DNA for the CDR3: TGTGCCAGCGGGGCCCCGCCTGGAGAGACCCAGTACTTC. It specifies CASGAPPGETQYF.

This clonotype was detected ten times or more. J is TRBJ2-5 and V is TRBV20-1; 9 bases are a match to TRBD2. The CDR3 extends over 14 amino acids. J gave up 4 bases and V 2 bases, and 5 bases lay outside the gene matches. The germline V gene encodes CDR1 DFQATT and CDR2 SNEGSKA (reference sequence). CDR3 DNA sequence: TGCAGTGCTAGAAGGCGGGGGGGCCTAGAGACCCAGTACTTC. It yields the protein CSARRRGGLETQYF.

This clonotype came up many times. The chain joins TRBV29-1 to TRBJ2-7; TRBD1 matches at 8 bases. Germline CDR1 reads SQVTM; CDR2 reads ANQGSEA. V lost 5 bases to trimming and J lost 9 bases; unmatched junction nucleotides: 12. The CDR3 contains 13 residues. This CDR3 is CSVRVQGASSQYF. The CDR3 bases are TGCAGCGTTCGGGTCCAGGGGGCCTCCTCGCAGTACTTC.

The rearrangement joins TRBV3-1 to TRBJ1-2; a possible D gene is TRBD1 (6 bases). Looked up from germline, CDR1 is LGHDT and CDR2 is YNNKEL (reference sequence). This CDR3 is 16 amino acids long. V was cut by 4 bases and J by 3 bases, with 18 bases left in between. In DNA, the CDR3 is TGTGCCAGCAGCCCATCATACAGGGATTACGACTATGGCTACACCTTC. Amino acids: CASSPSYRDYDYGYTF. Using reference TRBV3-1 and TRBJ1-2 for the parts outside the CDR3, the full variable domain is DTAVSQTPKYLVTQMGNDKSIKCEQNLGHDTMYWYKQDSKKFLKIMFSYNNKELIINETVPNRFSPKSPDKAHLNLHINSLELGDSAVYFCASSPSYRDYDYGYTFGSGTRLTVV.

In this sample, this clonotype turned up many times. The chain uses TRBV5-1 and TRBJ2-6, with unresolved D. Trimming took 0 bases from V and 0 from J, leaving 1 base between them. CDR3 length: 14 residues. The V gene's germline CDR1 is SGHRS and CDR2 YFSETQ. CDR3 coding DNA: TGCGCCAGCAGCTTGGACTCTGGGGCCAACGTCCTGACTTTC. Translating it yields CASSLDSGANVLTF.

This clonotype has more than one count but fewer than ten. CDR3 residues: CASSIARASNTEAFF. The DNA for the CDR3 is TGTGCCAGTAGTATAGCGAGGGCATCGAACACTGAAGCTTTCTTT. The chain recombines TRBV19 with TRBJ1-1; D ambiguous. Looked up from germline, CDR1 is LNHDA and CDR2 is SQIVND (reference sequence). The CDR3 has 15 residues. V was pared by 1 base and J by 1 base, with 10 bases between.

V and J are TRBV14 and TRBJ1-1; the D gene is possibly TRBD1 (5 bases). V lost 6 bases and J 1 base, leaving 9 bases between the germline ends. This CDR3 has 13 amino acids. The V gene's germline CDR1 is SGHDN and CDR2 FVKESK. The DNA of the CDR3 is TGTGCCAGCAGGAGACAGAAGAACACTGAAGCTTTCTTT. Translation: CASRRQKNTEAFF.

This clonotype was seen only a few times. V usage is TRBV18 and J usage is TRBJ1-5; TRBD1 might be the D (6 bases). Germline CDR1 is KGHSH and CDR2 is LQKENI. CDR3 size: 13 residues. V lost 5 bases and J 7 bases, leaving 12 bases between the germline ends. The CDR3 nucleotides read TGTGCCAGCTCAGAATCGGGGGCCCAGCCCCAGCATTTT. This translates into CASSESGAQPQHF.

The chain joins TRBV20-1 to TRBJ1-1; D possibly corresponds to TRBD1 (6 bases). Germline-derived CDR1 and CDR2 are DFQATT and SNEGSKA (reference sequence). The length of the CDR3 is 12 residues. The V end lost 2 bases, the J end lost 7 bases, and 11 bases lay between the germline ends. The CDR3 DNA sequence: TGCAGTGCTAGAAGGACAGCCAGTGAAGCTTTCTTT. This codes for CSARRTASEAFF.